Listed below are T cell receptor beta chains from one sample, sequenced in a study of CD8 T cells in ankylosing spondylitis. From the 5' RACE reads, TCRdb called clonotypes with MiXCR, one entry per CDR3 protein. The sample shows about 400,000 distinct CDR3 sequences, 20% to 25% of them seen only once. Sequencing was performed on blood, either unsorted or a sorted T cell fraction (not recorded which). Every receptor here comes from a male donor with ankylosing spondylitis or in good health (not recorded which). Each CDR3 is given with its conserved first and last residue. The order of the fields is V gene, clone size, D gene, J gene, CDR3 protein, CDR3 DNA. D genes are given only for firm matches. Clone size is not always given. Where it is, it says once, few, many or a class for expanded clones.

TRBV29-1	few	NA	TRBJ2-3	CSVMDFESQYF	TGCAGTGTGATGGACTTCGAATCGCAGTATTTT
TRBV4-2	few	NA	TRBJ2-1	CASSQDVGGAGNEQFF	TGTGCCAGCAGCCAAGATGTGGGGGGGGCCGGCAATGAGCAGTTCTTC
TRBV6-1	NA	TRBD2	TRBJ2-2	CASRALAGYNTGELFF	TGTGCCAGCAGAGCCCTAGCGGGGTATAACACCGGGGAGCTGTTTTTT
TRBV5-1	few	TRBD2	TRBJ2-5	CASSRQGLAGGKFEETQYF	TGCGCCAGCAGTCGCCAGGGACTAGCGGGGGGGAAGTTCGAAGAGACCCAGTACTTC
TRBV24-1	NA	TRBD1	TRBJ1-1	CATSDADRDDTEAFF	TGTGCCACCAGTGATGCGGACAGGGATGACACTGAAGCTTTCTTT
TRBV4-2	NA	NA	TRBJ2-2	CASSLEAGTNTGELFF	TGTGCCAGCAGCCTTGAGGCGGGGACGAACACCGGGGAGCTGTTTTTT
TRBV6-5	NA	NA	TRBJ2-1	CASSSTTGPYNEQFF	TGTGCCAGCAGTTCCACGACAGGTCCCTACAATGAGCAGTTCTTC
TRBV29-1	NA	NA	TRBJ2-7	CSVETGGEDEQYF	TGCAGCGTTGAAACCGGGGGCGAGGACGAGCAGTACTTC
TRBV20-1	many	NA	TRBJ2-7	CSARVAGSYEQYF	TGCAGTGCTAGAGTGGCGGGGAGCTACGAGCAGTACTTC
TRBV5-1	NA	NA	TRBJ2-3	CASSSIGGGTDTQYF	TGCGCCAGCAGCTCGATCGGGGGTGGCACAGATACGCAGTATTTT
TRBV24-1	few	TRBD2	TRBJ2-1	CATSDHTTSGGDEQFF	TGTGCCACCAGTGACCATACGACTAGCGGGGGAGATGAGCAGTTCTTC
TRBV7-9	NA	NA	TRBJ2-4	CASSLGPGAAKNIQYF	TGTGCCAGCAGCTTAGGGCCGGGGGCGGCCAAAAACATTCAGTACTTC
TRBV12-3/TRBV12-4	NA	TRBD1	TRBJ2-1	CASSPGQGARSEQFF	TGTGCCAGCAGTCCCGGACAGGGGGCTAGGAGTGAGCAGTTCTTC
TRBV20-1	NA	TRBD2	TRBJ2-5	CSARDTLSGENQETQYF	TGCAGTGCTAGAGATACACTTAGCGGGGAGAACCAAGAGACCCAGTACTTC
TRBV12-3/TRBV12-4	many	NA	TRBJ2-1	CASSSTGNEQFF	TGTGCCAGCAGCTCCACAGGGAATGAGCAGTTCTTC
TRBV2	NA	NA	TRBJ1-1	CAIPTNTEAFF	TGTGCCATCCCTACGAACACTGAAGCTTTCTTT
TRBV19	NA	NA	TRBJ1-2	CASTPSPDYGYTF	TGTGCCAGCACCCCCAGCCCGGACTATGGCTACACCTTC
TRBV29-1	few	TRBD1	TRBJ1-1	CSVERQGDTEAFF	TGCAGCGTTGAAAGGCAGGGGGACACTGAAGCTTTCTTT
TRBV12-3/TRBV12-4	NA	TRBD2	TRBJ2-1	CASSAPGSGTYNEQFF	TGTGCCAGCAGTGCCCCCGGGAGCGGGACCTACAATGAGCAGTTCTTC
TRBV7-6	NA	NA	TRBJ2-3	CASSSKSSPDTQYF	TGTGCCAGCAGCTCCAAATCTAGTCCAGATACGCAGTATTTT
TRBV6-5	few	NA	TRBJ2-1	CASSYGMSKAYNEQFF	TGTGCCAGCAGTTATGGCATGAGCAAAGCCTACAATGAGCAGTTCTTC
TRBV20-1	few	NA	TRBJ1-2	CSAAYGGYTF	TGCAGTGCTGCCTACGGAGGCTACACCTTC
TRBV7-9	few	NA	TRBJ2-2	CASSLRVGNTGELFF	TGTGCCAGCAGCCTAAGGGTCGGAAACACCGGGGAGCTGTTTTTT
TRBV25-1	few	TRBD1	TRBJ2-5	CASGTGVEETQYF	TGTGCCAGCGGGACAGGGGTTGAGGAGACCCAGTACTTC
TRBV9	NA	NA	TRBJ2-1	CASSVADEQFF	TGTGCCAGCAGCGTAGCGGATGAGCAGTTCTTC
TRBV12-3/TRBV12-4	few	NA	TRBJ2-1	CATQDYNEQFF	TGTGCCACCCAGGACTACAATGAGCAGTTCTTC
TRBV4-1	NA	NA	TRBJ2-7	CASSQGTQAYEQYF	TGCGCCAGCAGCCAAGGTACGCAAGCCTACGAGCAGTACTTC
TRBV29-1	few	NA	TRBJ2-7	CSVGGTPSYEQYF	TGCAGCGTTGGCGGGACGCCCTCCTACGAGCAGTACTTC
TRBV15	NA	NA	TRBJ2-7	CATSREYEGNDEQYF	TGTGCCACCAGCAGAGAGTACGAGGGGAACGACGAGCAGTACTTC
TRBV7-2	few	TRBD2	TRBJ2-3	CASSSLTSTSTDTQYF	TGTGCCAGCAGCTCTCTGACTAGCACTAGCACAGATACGCAGTATTTT
TRBV20-1	NA	NA	TRBJ2-1	CSARDLGQYNEQFF	TGCAGTGCTAGAGATCTGGGTCAATACAATGAGCAGTTCTTC
TRBV7-9	NA	TRBD2	TRBJ2-3	CASSLSGGAPDTQYF	TGTGCCAGCAGCCTTAGCGGGGGGGCCCCAGATACGCAGTATTTT
TRBV9	NA	NA	TRBJ1-1	CASSVVDTEAFF	TGTGCCAGCAGCGTAGTGGACACTGAAGCTTTCTTT
TRBV29-1	few	TRBD1	TRBJ2-7	CSVVTGSRYEQYF	TGCAGCGTTGTGACAGGGTCACGCTACGAGCAGTACTTC
TRBV12-3/TRBV12-4	many	TRBD1	TRBJ2-1	CASSLPRGGSDNEQFF	TGTGCCAGCAGTCTACCTAGAGGGGGCAGCGACAATGAGCAGTTCTTC
TRBV19	NA	TRBD1	TRBJ1-1	CASSSDREYEAFF	TGTGCCAGTAGTTCCGACAGGGAATACGAAGCTTTCTTT
TRBV29-1	few	NA	TRBJ2-1	CSVPKGNEQFF	TGCAGCGTTCCGAAGGGGAATGAGCAGTTCTTC
TRBV29-1	few	NA	TRBJ2-5	CSVEDLWETQYF	TGCAGCGTTGAAGATCTGTGGGAGACCCAGTACTTC
TRBV7-9	NA	TRBD2	TRBJ2-5	CASSPAGTRRSTQYF	TGTGCCAGCAGCCCAGCCGGGACTAGGCGATCGACCCAGTACTTC
TRBV7-3	few	NA	TRBJ2-3	CASSSPPGRDTQYF	TGTGCCAGCAGCTCCCCGCCAGGGAGAGATACGCAGTATTTT
TRBV20-1	NA	NA	TRBJ2-1	CSVGPRGDSYNEQFF	TGCAGTGTTGGACCCAGGGGGGACTCCTACAATGAGCAGTTCTTC
TRBV2	many	NA	TRBJ1-5	CASSPRYTSNQPQHF	TGTGCCAGCAGCCCTAGGTACACTAGCAATCAGCCCCAGCATTTT
TRBV28	NA	NA	TRBJ2-7	CASSFSPGDYEQYF	TGTGCCAGCAGTTTTTCCCCAGGAGACTACGAGCAGTACTTC
TRBV5-6	few	NA	TRBJ2-3	CASSPPSRGDTQYF	TGTGCCAGCAGCCCTCCGTCGAGGGGCGATACGCAGTATTTT
TRBV7-9	NA	NA	TRBJ2-1	CASSTSLYNEQFF	TGTGCCAGCAGCACGTCCCTTTACAATGAGCAGTTCTTC
TRBV9	NA	TRBD2	TRBJ2-2	CASSASSGGITGELFF	TGTGCCAGCAGCGCATCTAGCGGGGGTATCACCGGGGAGCTGTTTTTT
TRBV6-1	NA	NA	TRBJ2-7	CASSENRVTYEQYF	TGTGCCAGCAGTGAAAACAGAGTAACCTACGAGCAGTACTTC
TRBV5-4	few	NA	TRBJ2-3	CASSLNSDTQYF	TGTGCCAGCAGCTTGAATTCGGATACGCAGTATTTT
TRBV28	NA	NA	TRBJ2-1	CASSPPQGWGNEQFF	TGTGCCAGCAGTCCCCCCCAGGGTTGGGGGAATGAGCAGTTCTTC
TRBV18	few	NA	TRBJ2-2	CASSPLPTGELFF	TGTGCCAGCTCACCACTTCCCACCGGGGAGCTGTTTTTT
TRBV15	NA	NA	TRBJ1-3	CATSSAGERNTIYF	TGTGCCACCAGCTCTGCAGGAGAAAGAAACACCATATATTTT
TRBV29-1	NA	NA	TRBJ2-7	CSVGNTVGAPYEQYF	TGCAGCGTTGGGAATACTGTGGGGGCTCCCTACGAGCAGTACTTC